These 15 T cell receptor beta chains came from one sample sequenced in a study of radiation and T cells in renal cell carcinoma. Time point indicated: blood 2 weeks post-SBRT. Specified treatment: 15 Gy SBRT to primary tumor, nephrectomy 4 weeks later. TCRdb's copy holds only in-frame clones and misses some; the assay was immunoSEQ multiplex PCR. The sample lists about 150,000 clones, over 80% occurring once. Sequenced material: blood, taken from a patient whose treatment included radiotherapy and nephrectomy. All receptors come from a woman between 45 and 65 years old with renal cell carcinoma.

The gene calls are TRBV5-5 and TRBJ2-6; a possible D gene is TRBD1 (5 bases). V lost 3 bases and J 8 bases, leaving 12 bases between the germline ends. The CDR3 loop spans 14 amino acids. The germline gives CDR1 SGHKS, CDR2 YYEKEE (reference sequence). For the CDR3, the DNA is TGTGCCAGCAGCTCTCAAGGGGTATCCAACGTCCTGACTTTC. Translating gives CASSSQGVSNVLTF.

The chain is built from TRBV6-1 and TRBJ1-1; D may be TRBD1 (5 bases). Deletions cut 2 bases from V and 9 bases from J, with 10 bases between. The CDR3 spans 12 residues. The V gene's germline CDR1 is MNHNS and CDR2 SASEGT. The CDR3 protein is CASSELTGKAFF. The DNA of the CDR3 is TGTGCCAGCAGTGAACTAACAGGTAAAGCTTTCTTT.

V is TRBV18 and J is TRBJ2-5, with TRBD1 as a possible D gene (5 bases). This CDR3 has 13 residues. The germline V and J ends were trimmed by 6 bases and 4 bases, with 12 bases remaining between them. CDR1 is KGHSH, CDR2 LQKENI, per germline. The CDR3 bases are TGTGCCAGCTCCATAAATAGGGGAGAGACCCAGTACTTC. It is translated as CASSINRGETQYF.

In the case of this clone: Its ends do not fully match the called genes, so a read error is possible. This rearrangement joins TRBV7-9 to TRBJ2-5, with D tentatively TRBD2 (5 bases). The CDR3 is 14 residues long. Germline loops: CDR1 SEHNR, CDR2 FQNEAQ (reference sequence). The CDR3: CASSRGAGEESQYF. The DNA for the CDR3 is TGTGCCAGCAGCCGGGGAGCCGGCGAAGAGTCCCAGTACTTC.

The chain links TRBV6-6 to TRBJ2-7, with D unclear. This CDR3 has 14 amino acids. Germline V gene data show CDR1 as MNHNY and CDR2 as SVGAGI (reference sequence). V lost 7 bases and J lost 0, with 13 bases in between. CDR3: CASTPSYSSYEQYF. CDR3 in DNA: TGTGCCAGCACCCCCTCTTACTCCTCCTACGAGCAGTACTTC.

The chain combines TRBV19 with TRBJ1-1; perhaps TRBD1 as D (6 bases). In germline, CDR1 is LNHDA, CDR2 SQIVND (reference sequence). There are 14 residues in the CDR3. The V end was cut by 6 bases, the J end by 0 bases, with 11 bases between. The CDR3 region is CASRNRVVNTEAFF. The DNA of the CDR3 is TGTGCCAGTAGGAACAGGGTAGTGAACACTGAAGCTTTCTTT.

V usage is TRBV25-1 and J usage is TRBJ2-3, with 9 nucleotides matching TRBD1. Germline values: CDR1 MGHDK, CDR2 SYGVNS. The CDR3 covers 16 residues. In nucleotides, the CDR3 is TGTGCTAGTACCCCAGACAGGGGGTCAAAGTCAGATACGCAGTATTTT. This codes for CASTPDRGSKSDTQYF.

The gene calls are TRBV4-1 and TRBJ1-5; no clear D gene. V was cut by 0 bases and J by 0 bases, with 12 bases left in between. The CDR3 totals 17 residues. Germline-derived CDR1 and CDR2 are MGHRA and YSYEKL. CDR3 residues: CASSQEASDYSNQPQHF. CDR3 coding DNA: TGCGCCAGCAGCCAAGAGGCATCAGACTATAGCAATCAGCCCCAGCATTTT.

This clone appeared a single time. The chain joins TRBV5-1 to TRBJ2-7; possibly TRBD2 for D (5 bases). The CDR3 runs to 13 residues. With 4 bases removed from V and 2 bases from J, the gap between germline ends came to 10 bases. Looked up from germline, CDR1 is SGHRS and CDR2 is YFSETQ. In nucleotides, the CDR3 is TGCGCCAGCAGCCCTCAGGAGGCCTACGAGCAGTACTTC. Encoded protein: CASSPQEAYEQYF.

This chain joins TRBV5-1 and TRBJ1-2; a possible D gene is TRBD1 (6 bases). The CDR3 extends over 14 amino acids. The V end was cut by 4 bases, the J end by 9 bases, with 19 bases between. Germline CDR1 and CDR2: SGHRS and YFSETQ. The CDR3 coding sequence is TGCGCCAGCAGCCCGAGCGTACAGGGAAGGAGCTACACCTTC. This encodes CASSPSVQGRSYTF.

The J gene is TRBJ1-5, the V gene TRBV2; D not certain. Trimming cost V 6 bases and J 0 bases, with 9 bases left between them. Germline V gene sequence: CDR1 SNHLY, CDR2 FYNNEI. There are 14 residues in the CDR3. CDR3 residues: CASRTGYSNQPQHF. Here the CDR3 DNA reads TGTGCCAGCAGAACGGGGTATAGCAATCAGCCCCAGCATTTT.

The rearrangement joins TRBV13 to TRBJ1-1; D not resolved. The CDR3 sequence is 12 residues long. CDR1 and CDR2 (germline): PRHDT, FYEKMQ (reference sequence). Trimming cost V 8 bases and J 7 bases, with 14 bases left between them. The CDR3 protein is CASSPGQSEAFF. For the CDR3, the DNA is TGTGCCAGCTCCCCCGGGCAGAGTGAAGCTTTCTTT.

The chain links TRBV18 to TRBJ2-3, with a tentative D call TRBD1 (6 bases). Germline assignment: CDR1 KGHSH and CDR2 LQKENI. The V end was cut by 2 bases, the J end by 1 base, with 10 bases between. The CDR3 has 15 residues. The CDR3 sequence: CASSPTGLGTDTQYF. The CDR3 region has the DNA TGTGCCAGCTCACCAACAGGGCTGGGCACAGATACGCAGTATTTT.

The V call is TRBV5-1, the J call TRBJ2-2; a weak D match, TRBD1 (6 bases). Germline assignment: CDR1 SGHRS and CDR2 YFSETQ. V was trimmed by 2 bases and J by 5 bases, leaving 13 bases between them. The CDR3 totals 15 residues. The CDR3: CASSLYRVETGELFF. The CDR3 DNA is TGCGCCAGCAGCTTATACAGGGTTGAAACCGGGGAGCTGTTTTTT.

Here the CDR3 reads CASSQDIRGLYTGELFF. The CDR3 nucleotides are TGTGCCAGCAGCCAAGATATTCGGGGGCTTTACACCGGGGAGCTGTTTTTT. V and J are TRBV14 and TRBJ2-2; D assignment may be TRBD1 or TRBD2 (6 bases each). The CDR3 totals 17 residues. Germline V gene sequence: CDR1 SGHDN, CDR2 FVKESK. V lost 0 bases, J lost 3 bases, and 14 bases lay in between.